Following are 23 T cell receptor beta chains from one sample sequenced in a study of CD8 T cells in Susac syndrome (dated by TCRdb to about 2019). Library prep was done by the immunoSEQ multiplex PCR assay. RNA was extracted with the RNeasy kit and roughly 0.5 to 1 ug was reverse transcribed using random hexamers. TCRdb applied fastp at Q25 and MiXCR to the public reads, then kept only in-frame beta chains. Rows with a matching CDR3 protein are joined into one entry that keeps the most common DNA and genes. This sample has under 95,000 distinct CDR3 sequences in its table, and 95% of those were observed once. Of the sample, under 0.6% falls within the top ten clones. The specimen was CD8+ T cells from PBMCs. The receptors here all came from a human donor with Susac syndrome.

This clonotype was detected once. The chain combines TRBV18 with TRBJ2-5; D tentatively fits TRBD1 or TRBD2 (5 bases each). The CDR3 covers 15 residues. The germline V and J ends were trimmed by 3 bases and 5 bases, with 16 bases remaining between them. The germline CDR1 and CDR2 sequences are KGHSH and LQKENI. This CDR3 reads CASSPGPSLPETQYF. The CDR3 DNA sequence: TGTGCCAGCTCACCGGGACCCTCACTACCTGAGACCCAGTACTTC.

The J gene is TRBJ2-7, the V gene TRBV29-1, with a possible D match to TRBD2 (6 bases). This CDR3 is 12 amino acids long. CDR1 is SQVTM, CDR2 ANQGSEA, per germline. Deletions cut 5 bases from V and 4 bases from J, with 12 bases between. CDR3 coding DNA: TGCAGCGTTTCCTCGGGGGTATACGAGCAGTACTTC. Protein: CSVSSGVYEQYF.

The rearrangement links TRBV7-9 to TRBJ1-1; the D is unclear. Germline lookup yields CDR1 SEHNR and CDR2 FQNEAQ (reference sequence). V was cut by 2 bases and J by 0 bases, with 19 bases left in between. The CDR3 is made up of 18 amino acids. The CDR3 loop is CASSLPVRREDLNTEAFF. The CDR3 DNA is TGTGCCAGCAGCTTACCGGTACGGCGGGAGGACTTGAACACTGAAGCTTTCTTT.

The V gene is TRBV5-4, the J gene TRBJ2-7, with no clear D. From germline, CDR1 is SGHNT and CDR2 YYREEE (reference sequence). The V gene lost 1 base and the J gene lost 3 bases, with 8 bases spanning the gap. CDR3 size: 13 residues. The CDR3: CASSLRSNYEQYF. The CDR3 coding sequence is TGTGCCAGCAGCTTGCGCAGCAACTACGAGCAGTACTTC.

For the CDR3, the DNA is TGTGCCACCAGCAGGGAGACGACCCCGTTTTACGAGCAGTACTTC. It yields the protein CATSRETTPFYEQYF. The chain links TRBV15 to TRBJ2-7; D unresolved. V lost 3 bases, J lost 4 bases, and 16 bases lay in between. From germline, CDR1 is LNHNV and CDR2 YYDKDF (reference sequence). The CDR3 covers 15 residues.

The V call is TRBV27, the J call TRBJ2-1; tentative D call: TRBD2 (6 bases). V lost 5 bases and J 5 bases, leaving 13 bases between the germline ends. The V gene's germline CDR1 is MNHEY and CDR2 SMNVEV (reference sequence). The CDR3 consists of 14 residues. CDR3 in amino acids: CASSAVAVHNEQFF. CDR3 in DNA: TGTGCCAGCAGTGCGGTAGCGGTCCACAATGAGCAGTTCTTC.

The chain joins TRBV4-3 to TRBJ2-1; D may be TRBD2 (5 bases). V lost 0 bases and J lost 14, with 17 bases in between. Germline CDR1 and CDR2: LGHNA and YSLEER. This CDR3 region has 14 residues. The CDR3 DNA follows: TGCGCCAGCAGCCAAGATTCCACTAGTGGTGTCGAGTTCTTC. Translation: CASSQDSTSGVEFF.

The genes are TRBV9 and TRBJ2-5, with 10 bases matching TRBD2. Germline values: CDR1 SGDLS, CDR2 YYNGEE. Trimming cost V 0 bases and J 1 base; bases outside gene matches: 3. There are 16 residues in the CDR3. CDR3 region: CASSVGTSGTQETQYF. The DNA for the CDR3 is TGTGCCAGCAGCGTAGGGACTAGCGGTACCCAAGAGACCCAGTACTTC.

This clonotype has a single count. The J gene is TRBJ2-3, the V gene TRBV29-1; unclear D gene. V lost 3 bases to trimming and J lost 2 bases, with 9 bases between them. Germline assignment: CDR1 SQVTM and CDR2 ANQGSEA. The CDR3 loop spans 13 amino acids. CDR3 DNA sequence: TGCAGCGTTGATTGGGCAGTCACAGATACGCAGTATTTT. It codes for CSVDWAVTDTQYF.

The V and J genes are TRBV6-5 and TRBJ2-3; perhaps TRBD2 as D (5 bases). The CDR3 is 14 residues long. V dropped 6 bases and J dropped 6 bases, with 16 bases sitting between them. Germline CDR1 reads MNHEY; CDR2 reads SVGAGI. In nucleotides, the CDR3 is TGTGCCAGCAGCCCCCGGACTGGGATGGATACGCAGTATTTT. This gives the protein CASSPRTGMDTQYF.

The chain combines TRBV7-2 with TRBJ2-3, with 8 bases lining up with TRBD2. Trimming at V came to 1 base and at J to 7 bases, leaving 7 bases not matched to a gene. Germline lookup yields CDR1 SGHTA and CDR2 FQGNSA. CDR3 length equals 15 residues. The CDR3 is CASSLEAGATNTQYF. In DNA, the CDR3 is TGTGCCAGCAGCTTAGAAGCGGGAGCCACGAATACGCAGTATTTT.

The J gene is TRBJ2-1, the V gene TRBV24-1, with a weak D call TRBD2 (5 bases). Germline V gene lookup returns CDR1 KGHDR and CDR2 SFDVKD. The CDR3 loop spans 14 amino acids. Trimming took off 9 bases at V and 5 bases at J, with 16 bases between the two ends. As DNA, the CDR3 is TGTGCCACCGCCGGGGATGGTACACACAATGAGCAGTTCTTC. Protein: CATAGDGTHNEQFF.

The chain has TRBV4-3 and TRBJ2-3, with 9 bases matching TRBD1. Looked up from germline, CDR1 is LGHNA and CDR2 is YSLEER. The CDR3 extends over 18 amino acids. With 0 bases clipped from V and 0 bases from J, the junction kept 7 bases outside the gene matches. CDR3 protein: CASSQDWDRAPSTDTQYF. CDR3 DNA sequence: TGCGCCAGCAGCCAAGATTGGGACAGGGCTCCTAGCACAGATACGCAGTATTTT.

The rearrangement uses TRBV29-1 and TRBJ1-2, with TRBD1 identical over 8 bases. This CDR3 contains 12 residues. CDR1 is SQVTM and CDR2 is ANQGSEA in the germline V gene. J gave up 4 bases and V 6 bases, and 4 bases lay outside the gene matches. CDR3 loop: CSVATGGYGYTF. Written as DNA, the CDR3 is TGCAGCGTGGCCACAGGGGGCTATGGCTACACCTTC.

The rearrangement uses TRBV24-1 and TRBJ2-3; possible D gene TRBD2, 5 bases. The germline V and J ends were trimmed by 10 bases and 2 bases, with 15 bases remaining between them. The CDR3 length is 14 residues. The germline V gene has CDR1 KGHDR and CDR2 SFDVKD. The CDR3 reads CATPIGRATDTQYF. The CDR3 nucleotides read TGTGCCACTCCTATCGGGCGGGCCACAGATACGCAGTATTTT.

This sequence joins TRBV27 and TRBJ2-7; 9 positions match TRBD1. The J segment lost 3 bases and the V segment lost 5 bases, leaving 8 bases of the junction unmatched. Looked up from germline, CDR1 is MNHEY and CDR2 is SMNVEV (reference sequence). The CDR3 is 15 amino acids. The CDR3 loop reads CASSPVGTGNYEQYF. The CDR3 coding sequence is TGTGCCAGCAGTCCCGTAGGGACAGGGAACTACGAGCAGTACTTC.

This clonotype was seen a single time. The chain employs TRBV9 and TRBJ2-7; D not certain. This CDR3 contains 12 residues. Germline-derived CDR1 and CDR2 are SGDLS and YYNGEE. V lost 2 bases to trimming and J lost 6 bases, with 9 bases between them. The CDR3 DNA reads as TGTGCCAGCAGCGTTAATACGGGCGAGCAGTACTTC. Protein product: CASSVNTGEQYF.

This chain joins TRBV12-3 or TRBV12-4 and TRBJ2-7, with no clear D. CDR3 length: 13 amino acids. V lost 5 bases to trimming and J lost 3 bases, with 11 bases between them. DNA for the CDR3: TGTGCCAGCAGTGTCCGTCCATACTACGAGCAGTACTTC. Protein: CASSVRPYYEQYF.

The chain is built from TRBV29-1 and TRBJ2-7; D may correspond to TRBD1 or TRBD2 (5 bases each). Trimming removed 7 bases from V and 3 bases from J, with 19 bases in between. The CDR3 has 14 residues. CDR1 SQVTM and CDR2 ANQGSEA come from the germline V gene. CDR3 DNA sequence: TGCAGCGCGGAGGTAGACCTTGGGGGCTACGAGCAGTACTTC. Translating it yields CSAEVDLGGYEQYF.

The rearrangement joins TRBV7-8 to TRBJ2-7, with TRBD1 matching 8 bases. The CDR3 length is 14 residues. With 3 bases clipped from V and 3 bases from J, the junction kept 4 bases outside the gene matches. The germline gives CDR1 SGHVS, CDR2 FQNEAQ. As DNA, the CDR3 is TGTGCCAGCAGCTTCCGGGACAGGTTCTACGAGCAGTACTTC. As protein: CASSFRDRFYEQYF.

The rearrangement links TRBV14 to TRBJ2-5, with unresolved D. The V end was cut by 0 bases, the J end by 4 bases, with 6 bases between. Germline-derived CDR1 and CDR2 are SGHDN and FVKESK. The CDR3 sequence is 13 residues long. The CDR3 DNA follows: TGTGCCAGCAGCCAAGACGGTGGAGAGACCCAGTACTTC. Translation gives CASSQDGGETQYF.

The J gene is TRBJ2-7, the V gene TRBV2, with D maybe TRBD2 (5 bases). This CDR3 comprises 12 residues. Trimming removed 7 bases at V and 2 bases at J, with 9 bases between. CDR1 and CDR2 from the germline V gene are SNHLY and FYNNEI. The CDR3 loop is CASTAGAYEQYF. The CDR3 DNA reads TGTGCCAGCACCGCCGGGGCCTACGAGCAGTACTTC.

The chain carries TRBV30 and TRBJ2-1, with TRBD2 as a possible D gene (7 bases). Trimming pared 3 bases from V and 4 bases from J, leaving 16 bases between. This CDR3 comprises 15 residues. Germline CDR1 reads GTSNPN; CDR2 reads SVGIG (reference sequence). DNA of the CDR3: TGTGCCTGGAGGTTCCAGGGAGGGGGATACAATGAGCAGTTCTTC. Its protein product is CAWRFQGGGYNEQFF.